This T cell receptor beta chain appears in the sequencing data of a study of cytomegalovirus exposure and HLA in healthy donors. Turning to the study itself: In terms of ancestry, the Caucasian-associated cluster contained about 80% of the roughly 400 genotyped donors.

Germline CDR1 is MDHEN and CDR2 is SYDVKM. There are 14 residues in the CDR3. Trimming removed 7 bases from V and 6 bases from J, with 17 bases in between. The PCR contained 60 Vbeta and 13 Jbeta primers. Clones were sequenced by immunoSEQ multiplex PCR, and TCRdb holds only the in-frame ones, with some missing. The table shows approximately 100,000 clones, with about 80% occurring only once. V and J are TRBV28 and TRBJ2-3, with D tentatively TRBD1 (5 bases). This clonotype was obtained from a woman aged 40 to 55 in good health and CMV-seronegative. Input material: PBMCs. The CDR3 reads CASIGASPGDTQYF. Written as DNA, the CDR3 is TGTGCCAGCATTGGAGCCAGCCCAGGGGATACGCAGTATTTT.